This T cell receptor (beta chain) was identified in a study of blood T cell repertoires in COVID-19. Study-level information: The United States, Italy and Spain supplied acute and convalescent COVID-19 samples. In each case, the material was cDNA or gDNA derived from T cells, B-cell-depleted T cells, or PBMCs.

With respect to this clone: Other DNA sequences within the sample encode an identical CDR3.

The germline V gene has CDR1 SGHNT and CDR2 YYREEE (reference sequence). The CDR3 runs 12 residues. V dropped 4 bases and J dropped 7 bases, with 8 bases sitting between them. Original analysis: The authors estimated nucleated cell counts from reference gene primer amplification. Sequencing was performed with immunoSEQ multiplex PCR; in TCRdb, only in-frame clones are kept and a portion is missing. The V and J calls and clone size were taken over from that table, and D and trimming were inferred from the DNA. The sample includes under 300,000 clones, around 88% of them seen just once. This receptor was obtained from a man at least 80 years old with acute or convalescent COVID-19. The sequenced material came from peripheral blood. This chain uses TRBV5-4 with TRBJ1-4; a possible D gene is TRBD1 (5 bases). The DNA of the CDR3 is TGTGCCAGCAGCCCGGGGGGTGAAAAACTGTTTTTT. Protein: CASSPGGEKLFF.